The sequence of this TCR beta chain was determined in a study of blood T cell repertoires in COVID-19. Study information: Donors in the United States, Italy and Spain gave samples during acute or convalescent COVID-19. T cells, B-cell-depleted T cells, or PBMCs supplied cDNA or gDNA.

Germline V gives CDR1 SGHVS, CDR2 FNYEAQ. The V end lost 5 bases, the J end lost 2 bases, and 16 bases lay between the germline ends. The CDR3 sequence is 15 residues long. Per the original methods: Amplified reference gene primers provided the basis for estimating nucleated cell counts. Measured with immunoSEQ multiplex PCR; TCRdb has only the in-frame clones, and not every one. V, J and clone size reflect that table, while D and trimming were determined from the DNA. The sample includes about 210,000 clones, about 85% of them seen just once. V is TRBV7-6 and J is TRBJ2-7, with D hard to call. The sequence came from a man aged 40-55 years with acute or convalescent COVID-19. The material sequenced was peripheral blood. The CDR3 loop reads CASSPVSLSAYEQYF. The DNA for the CDR3 is TGTGCCAGCAGCCCCGTAAGCCTCTCGGCCTACGAGCAGTACTTC.